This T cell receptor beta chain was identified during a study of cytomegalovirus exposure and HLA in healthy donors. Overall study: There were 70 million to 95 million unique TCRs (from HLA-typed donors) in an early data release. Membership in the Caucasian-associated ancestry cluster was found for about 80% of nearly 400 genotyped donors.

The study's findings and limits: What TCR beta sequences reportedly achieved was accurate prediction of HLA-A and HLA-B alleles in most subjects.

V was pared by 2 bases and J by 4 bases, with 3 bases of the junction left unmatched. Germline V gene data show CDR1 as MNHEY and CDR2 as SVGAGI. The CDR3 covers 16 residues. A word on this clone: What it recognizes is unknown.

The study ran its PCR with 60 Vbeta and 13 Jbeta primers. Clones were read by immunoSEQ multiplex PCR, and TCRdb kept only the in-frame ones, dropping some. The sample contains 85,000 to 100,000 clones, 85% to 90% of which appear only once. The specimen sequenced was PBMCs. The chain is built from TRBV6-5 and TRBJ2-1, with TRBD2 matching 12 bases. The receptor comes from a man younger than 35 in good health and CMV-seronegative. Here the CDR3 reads CASSYTTSGGYNEQFF. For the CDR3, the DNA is TGTGCCAGCAGTTACACTACTAGCGGGGGGTACAATGAGCAGTTCTTC.